Below are 29 T cell receptor beta chains sequenced from a single sample in a study of cytomegalovirus exposure and HLA in healthy donors. Method: immunoSEQ multiplex PCR; TCRdb's copy keeps in-frame clones and lacks some. The data hold around 160,000 clones, with more than 80% observed a single time. The sequencing sample was made of PBMCs. These receptors were obtained from a young woman in good health and CMV-seropositive.

This clone was seen just once. V usage is TRBV4-1 and J usage is TRBJ1-6; a possible D gene is TRBD1 (6 bases). Germline V gene data show CDR1 as MGHRA and CDR2 as YSYEKL. V was clipped by 4 bases and J by 10 bases, with 17 bases between them. The CDR3 runs to 15 residues. This CDR3 reads CASSRWAGARSPLHF. CDR3 coding DNA: TGCGCCAGCAGCCGTTGGGCGGGGGCAAGGTCACCCCTCCACTTT.

This chain links TRBV7-2 with TRBJ2-2; 8 bases align to TRBD2. This CDR3 region has 15 residues. The germline gives CDR1 SGHTA, CDR2 FQGNSA. Trimming took 2 bases from V and 6 from J; bases not matched to a gene: 5. CDR3 DNA sequence: TGTGCCAGCAGCTTAAACGCCGGGGGGGCCGGGGAGCTGTTTTTT. Translating it yields CASSLNAGGAGELFF.

The chain carries TRBV28 and TRBJ2-2, with 8 bases that match TRBD1. CDR1 and CDR2 (germline): MDHEN, SYDVKM. This CDR3 comprises 18 residues. V was clipped by 4 bases and J by 2 bases; unmatched bases: 12. The CDR3 nucleotides read TGTGCCAGCAGTTCACCTCCTTGGGGGACAGGAAACACCGGGGAGCTGTTTTTT. Residues: CASSSPPWGTGNTGELFF.

The V gene is TRBV7-2, the J gene TRBJ2-6; TRBD1 is a possible D gene (5 bases). CDR3 length: 15 amino acids. Per germline, CDR1 SGHTA and CDR2 FQGNSA. V shed 2 bases and J shed 3 bases, with 8 bases lying between them. The CDR3 nucleotides are TGTGCCAGCAGCTTACAGGGCGGTGGGGCCAACGTCCTGACTTTC. Translation gives CASSLQGGGANVLTF.

The CDR3 sequence is CASSLGTGETLTYEQYF. CDR3 nucleotides: TGTGCCAGCAGCTTGGGGACAGGGGAAACTCTTACCTACGAGCAGTACTTC. This sequence joins TRBV5-8 and TRBJ2-7, with 9 bases lining up with TRBD1. Losses at the gene ends were 0 bases for V and 2 bases for J; bases not matched to a gene: 9. Germline CDR1 and CDR2: SGHTS and YDEGEE. This CDR3 spans 17 amino acids.

This chain links TRBV28 with TRBJ2-7; 8 bases line up with TRBD1. CDR1 MDHEN and CDR2 SYDVKM come from the germline V gene. Losses at the gene ends were 5 bases for V and 3 bases for J; bases not matched to a gene: 12. The length of the CDR3 is 16 residues. For the CDR3, the DNA is TGTGCCAGCAGTGGGAGGCCGGGACAGGAGATCTACGAGCAGTACTTC. Amino acid sequence: CASSGRPGQEIYEQYF.

The gene calls are TRBV15 and TRBJ2-3; 8 bases agree with TRBD1. Germline V CDR1 and CDR2: LNHNV, YYDKDF (reference sequence). CDR3 length equals 16 residues. V dropped 1 base and J dropped 0; count of bases not matched to a gene: 3. For the CDR3, the DNA is TGTGCCACCAGCAGAGCGGACAGGGTTAGCACAGATACGCAGTATTTT. Protein: CATSRADRVSTDTQYF.

V is TRBV7-9 and J is TRBJ2-7; possibly TRBD1 for D (5 bases). CDR3 size: 15 residues. The V end lost 5 bases, the J end lost 2 bases, and 16 bases lay between the germline ends. CDR1 and CDR2 (germline): SEHNR, FQNEAQ (reference sequence). CDR3 in amino acids: CASSRKVTGTYEQYF. The DNA of the CDR3 is TGTGCCAGCAGCCGCAAAGTAACAGGAACCTACGAGCAGTACTTC.

This chain connects TRBV7-8 to TRBJ2-7; 7 positions match TRBD1. This CDR3 comprises 17 residues. V lost 1 base, J lost 2 bases, and 11 bases stayed unmatched. CDR1 and CDR2 (germline): SGHVS, FQNEAQ. The CDR3: CASSLETGAHGPYEQYF. The CDR3, as DNA: TGTGCCAGCAGCTTAGAAACAGGGGCCCACGGACCCTACGAGCAGTACTTC.

This clone appeared a single time. This chain links TRBV7-8 with TRBJ1-2; weak D call: TRBD1 (6 bases). Trimming shortened V by 1 base and J by 0 bases, and 12 bases separated the two germline ends. CDR1 SGHVS and CDR2 FQNEAQ come from the germline V gene. The CDR3 is 16 amino acids. The CDR3 DNA sequence: TGTGCCAGCAGCTTAGAGGTCGGGACAACTAACTATGGCTACACCTTC. This encodes CASSLEVGTTNYGYTF.

This sequence joins TRBV7-9 and TRBJ2-5, with D tentatively TRBD1 (6 bases). The germline V gene encodes CDR1 SEHNR and CDR2 FQNEAQ (reference sequence). The CDR3 totals 15 residues. Between the trimmed V and J ends, which lost 1 base and 5 bases, there was a span of 14 bases. Here the CDR3 DNA reads TGTGCCAGCAGCTTAGGTAACAGGGTGATGGAGACCCAGTACTTC. Translated, it gives CASSLGNRVMETQYF.

The rearrangement uses TRBV19 and TRBJ1-5; D uncertain. CDR1 and CDR2 from the germline V gene are LNHDA and SQIVND (reference sequence). Trimming cost V 9 bases and J 9 bases, with 9 bases left between them. The CDR3 runs to 10 residues. This CDR3 is CASSGGPQHF. Here the CDR3 DNA reads TGTGCCAGCTCGGGTGGGCCCCAGCATTTT.

The genes are TRBV7-9 and TRBJ2-7; D is perhaps TRBD2 (6 bases). This CDR3 is built from 16 residues. CDR1 is SEHNR and CDR2 is FQNEAQ in the germline V gene (reference sequence). Trimming took 1 base from V and 11 from J, leaving 24 bases between them. The CDR3, as DNA: TGTGCCAGCAGCTTAGGTATAGGACTACTCTTTGACATCGAGTACTTC. It codes for CASSLGIGLLFDIEYF. Drawing the rest from reference TRBV7-9 and TRBJ2-7, the complete variable domain is DTGVSQNPRHKITKRGQNVTFRCDPISEHNRLYWYRQTLGQGPEFLTYFQNEAQLEKSRLLSDRFSAERPKGSFSTLEIQRTEQGDSAMYLCASSLGIGLLFDIEYFGPGTRLTVT.

V is TRBV5-1 and J is TRBJ1-3, with unresolved D. Trimming left V 0 bases short and J 1 base short, with 5 bases between. The CDR3 extends over 14 amino acids. From germline, CDR1 is SGHRS and CDR2 YFSETQ. CDR3 in amino acids: CASSLVESGNTIYF. The CDR3, as DNA: TGCGCCAGCAGCTTGGTTGAGTCTGGAAACACCATATATTTT.

V gene TRBV6-5 combines with J gene TRBJ1-5; weak D call: TRBD1 (5 bases). Deletions cut 0 bases from V and 2 bases from J, with 11 bases between. Germline V gene sequence: CDR1 MNHEY, CDR2 SVGAGI. The CDR3 is made up of 16 amino acids. CDR3 DNA sequence: TGTGCCAGCAGTTACTCGGGGGGTGGTGGCAATCAGCCCCAGCATTTT. Protein: CASSYSGGGGNQPQHF.

This clone showed up just once. The CDR3 region has the DNA TGTGCCAGCAGTGAAATGGCTGGCAATGAGCAGTTCTTC. It yields the protein CASSEMAGNEQFF. This chain links TRBV6-1 with TRBJ2-1, with D hard to call. V was trimmed by 2 bases and J by 6 bases, leaving 8 bases between them. The CDR3 is made up of 13 amino acids. The V gene's germline CDR1 is MNHNS and CDR2 SASEGT.

V is TRBV19 and J is TRBJ2-4; weak D call: TRBD1 (5 bases). Between the trimmed V and J ends, which lost 6 bases and 0 bases, there was a span of 12 bases. CDR1 and CDR2 from the germline V gene are LNHDA and SQIVND (reference sequence). The CDR3 has 15 amino acids. The CDR3 DNA reads as TGTGCCAGTAGCCTGACAGTTATAGCCAAAAACATTCAGTACTTC. Residues: CASSLTVIAKNIQYF.

The chain is built from TRBV5-1 and TRBJ2-7; 9 bases are a match to TRBD2. This CDR3 has 15 residues. Trimming cost V 0 bases and J 4 bases; bases outside gene matches: 5. Germline assignment: CDR1 SGHRS and CDR2 YFSETQ. In nucleotides, the CDR3 is TGCGCCAGCAGCTTGGAAGGACTAGCGATTTACGAGCAGTACTTC. This gives the protein CASSLEGLAIYEQYF.

This chain uses TRBV30 with TRBJ2-2; 7 bases line up with TRBD2. V was clipped by 0 bases and J by 6 bases; unmatched bases: 7. The CDR3 covers 15 residues. Germline CDR1 reads GTSNPN; CDR2 reads SVGIG (reference sequence). In DNA form, the CDR3 reads TGTGCCTGGAGTGTACTGACTAGCTCTGCCGGGGAGCTGTTTTTT. Translating gives CAWSVLTSSAGELFF.

J is TRBJ2-7 and V is TRBV6-1, with TRBD2 matching over 10 bases. Germline trimming cut 7 bases from V and 3 bases from J; bases unmatched to any gene: 6. CDR1 and CDR2 from the germline V gene are MNHNS and SASEGT. This CDR3 is built from 14 residues. The CDR3 region has the DNA TGTGCCAGCAAAGCTAGCGGGAGTGGCTACGAGCAGTACTTC. It specifies CASKASGSGYEQYF.

The chain links TRBV7-2 to TRBJ2-1; 14 nucleotides align to TRBD2. This CDR3 has 15 residues. V gave up 3 bases and J gave up 8 bases; unmatched junction bases: 3. The germline V gene has CDR1 SGHTA and CDR2 FQGNSA. The CDR3 here is CASSFGLAGGHEQFF. The DNA for the CDR3 is TGTGCCAGCAGCTTCGGACTAGCGGGGGGTCATGAGCAGTTCTTC.

The chain links TRBV6-5 to TRBJ1-6; D call uncertain. The CDR3 length is 12 residues. Germline lookup yields CDR1 MNHEY and CDR2 SVGAGI. Trimming cost V 8 bases and J 6 bases, with 8 bases left between them. As DNA, the CDR3 is TGTGCCAGCGGCAGGCTTAATTCACCCCTCCACTTT. Amino acid sequence: CASGRLNSPLHF.

The chain couples TRBV4-1 to TRBJ2-7, with 13 bases that match TRBD2. Trimming took 1 base from V and 3 from J; bases not matched to a gene: 0. The germline V gene has CDR1 MGHRA and CDR2 YSYEKL. The CDR3 is 15 residues long. CDR3 DNA sequence: TGCGCCAGCAGCCAAGGGACTAGCGGGGGCTACGAGCAGTACTTC. Residues: CASSQGTSGGYEQYF.

The V call is TRBV5-1, the J call TRBJ1-6; 9 bases fit TRBD1. CDR3 size: 15 residues. Germline V CDR1 and CDR2: SGHRS, YFSETQ. Trimming removed 4 bases from V and 7 bases from J; junction bases left unmatched: 6. CDR3 bases: TGCGCCAGCAGCCATGTAGGACAGGGGAATTCACCCCTCCACTTT. This encodes CASSHVGQGNSPLHF.

The CDR3 bases are TGTGCCAGCAGCCCTACAGGGGCTAGGGAGACCCAGTACTTC. This encodes CASSPTGARETQYF. The chain recombines TRBV7-9 with TRBJ2-5; 7 bases align to TRBD1. This CDR3 has 14 residues. The V and J ends lost 5 bases and 5 bases, in that order; junction bases with no gene match: 8. CDR1 and CDR2 (germline): SEHNR, FQNEAQ (reference sequence).

This chain uses TRBV4-1 with TRBJ1-3, with 8 bases matching TRBD1. J was trimmed by 5 bases and V by 1 base; bases with no gene match: 7. This CDR3 is 16 amino acids long. The germline gives CDR1 MGHRA, CDR2 YSYEKL. The CDR3 loop reads CASSQGTGNARNTIYF. For the CDR3, the DNA is TGCGCCAGCAGCCAAGGGACAGGGAACGCTCGAAACACCATATATTTT.

The chain links TRBV28 to TRBJ1-5; D not resolved. Trimming stripped 6 bases from V and 5 bases from J, with 17 bases between. Per the germline V gene, CDR1 is MDHEN and CDR2 is SYDVKM. This CDR3 comprises 15 residues. The CDR3 sequence is CASSPSTVFDQPQHF. CDR3 sequence (DNA): TGTGCCAGCAGCCCTTCGACTGTCTTCGATCAGCCCCAGCATTTT.

The CDR3 here is CAWSVRGEGLRYGYTF. The CDR3 DNA follows: TGTGCCTGGAGTGTACGGGGTGAGGGCCTCCGCTATGGCTACACCTTC. The V and J genes are TRBV30 and TRBJ1-2; D is undetermined. This CDR3 comprises 16 residues. The germline V and J ends were trimmed by 0 bases and 4 bases, with 18 bases remaining between them. Germline loops: CDR1 GTSNPN, CDR2 SVGIG (reference sequence).

This clone was detected once. The chain is built from TRBV28 and TRBJ2-1; 10 bases are a match to TRBD1. This CDR3 region has 15 residues. Trimming cost V 5 bases and J 5 bases; bases outside gene matches: 6. Germline CDR1 is MDHEN and CDR2 is SYDVKM. The CDR3 loop is CASSLGTGVHNEQFF. In DNA, the CDR3 is TGTGCCAGCAGTCTCGGGACAGGGGTTCACAATGAGCAGTTCTTC.